The 26 T cell receptor beta chains reported below all come from one sample, sequenced in a study of CD8+ T cells in alopecia areata. Extraction of RNA preceded its reverse transcription into cDNA, which served as the sequencing template. Assay: immunoSEQ multiplex PCR; the TCRdb copy retains only in-frame clones and omits some. Of around 140,000 clones in the sample, roughly 44% are singletons; the top ten hold about 6.4%. The sequencing input was CD4+ T cells sorted from blood. The receptors derive from a human donor with alopecia areata.

The rearrangement uses TRBV9 and TRBJ2-7; TRBD1 matches 7 bases. This CDR3 is 14 amino acids long. V shed 4 bases, J shed 1 base, and the junction held 5 bases outside the gene matches. Germline V lookup: CDR1 SGDLS, CDR2 YYNGEE. This chain's CDR3 is CASSPRQGSYEQYF. DNA for the CDR3: TGTGCCAGCAGCCCAAGACAGGGTTCCTACGAGCAGTACTTC.

The rearrangement joins TRBV4-2 to TRBJ2-1; TRBD2 matches at 9 bases. The J segment lost 7 bases and the V segment lost 1 base, leaving 8 bases of the junction unmatched. CDR3 length: 16 residues. CDR1 LGHNA and CDR2 YNFKEQ come from the germline V gene. CDR3 bases: TGTGCCAGCAGCCAAGGGGCCAGCGGGAGGAAAAATGAGCAGTTCTTC. Amino acids: CASSQGASGRKNEQFF.

The chain links TRBV7-9 to TRBJ2-5, with TRBD2 matching 14 bases. The CDR3 extends over 17 amino acids. CDR1 is SEHNR, CDR2 FQNEAQ, per germline (reference sequence). The J segment lost 2 bases and the V segment lost 5 bases, leaving 7 bases of the junction unmatched. The CDR3 loop reads CASSPGLAGVWQETQYF. The CDR3 region has the DNA TGTGCCAGCAGCCCGGGACTAGCGGGAGTGTGGCAAGAGACCCAGTACTTC.

The chain's CDR3 is CAWSTTGGETQYF. CDR3 DNA: TGTGCCTGGAGTACTACAGGGGGAGAGACCCAGTACTTC. The V and J genes are TRBV30 and TRBJ2-5, with TRBD1 matching 8 bases. CDR1 is GTSNPN, CDR2 SVGIG, per germline (reference sequence). CDR3 length: 13 amino acids. V lost 2 bases to trimming and J lost 4 bases; unmatched junction nucleotides: 3.

This sequence joins TRBV21-1 and TRBJ2-1; the table assigns TRBD1, which was not confirmed against the DNA. TRBV21-1 is a pseudogene. This CDR3 spans 20 amino acids. CDR3 in DNA: TGTGCCAGCAGCAAAAGGATTCGACGACAGGGGGCAAACCCTTACAATGAGCAGTTCTTC. Protein: CASSKRIRRQGANPYNEQFF.

This clone was detected a few times. One end of the junction does not line up with germline, which may come from a read error. The chain combines TRBV7-3 with TRBJ1-2; 12 bases match TRBD1. The CDR3 length is 13 residues. CDR1 and CDR2 (germline): SGHTA, FQGTGA. The DNA for the CDR3 is TGTGCCAGCAGCTCCCGGGACAGGGGGCCCCGCAACTTC. Protein: CASSSRDRGPRNF.

V usage is TRBV2 and J usage is TRBJ2-5, with D perhaps TRBD1 or TRBD2 (7 bases each). This CDR3 has 15 amino acids. Germline V gives CDR1 SNHLY, CDR2 FYNNEI. V shed 5 bases and J shed 5 bases, with 18 bases lying between them. CDR3 DNA: TGTGCCAGCAGTCGGACAGGAGCAGCGGGGGAGACCCAGTACTTC. It is translated as CASSRTGAAGETQYF.

The V and J genes are TRBV29-1 and TRBJ2-1; TRBD2 matches 7 bases. The length of the CDR3 is 18 residues. Germline V CDR1 and CDR2: SQVTM, ANQGSEA. The junction had 21 bases not matched to a gene; V was cut back by 7 bases and J by 3 bases. The CDR3 region has the DNA TGCAGCGCCCTATACAGTCGGGCGTTGGCTAGCGGCTACAATGAGCAGTTCTTC. Protein product: CSALYSRALASGYNEQFF.

The chain has TRBV30 and TRBJ1-5, with D possibly matching TRBD1 (5 bases). This CDR3 comprises 14 residues. The germline V gene encodes CDR1 GTSNPN and CDR2 SVGIG (reference sequence). Deletions cut 1 base from V and 1 base from J, with 8 bases between. The DNA of the CDR3 is TGTGCCTGGAGTGGGACAAGGAGCAATCAGCCCCAGCATTTT. Amino acids: CAWSGTRSNQPQHF.

This clone has just a few counts. The rearrangement links TRBV7-2 to TRBJ1-1; the D gene is possibly TRBD1 (5 bases). Trimming stripped 3 bases from V and 3 bases from J, with 8 bases between. Looked up from germline, CDR1 is SGHTA and CDR2 is FQGNSA. The CDR3 length is 13 residues. For the CDR3, the DNA is TGTGCCAGCAGCTTGACCAGGGACACTGAAGCTTTCTTT. Translation gives CASSLTRDTEAFF.

This clone was recorded a few times. This chain joins TRBV2 and TRBJ1-4; D is unclear. The CDR3 consists of 15 residues. V was cut by 2 bases and J by 2 bases, with 9 bases left in between. CDR1 is SNHLY, CDR2 FYNNEI, per germline. The CDR3 sequence: CASSEFPLTNEKLFF. The CDR3 coding sequence is TGTGCCAGCAGTGAATTCCCACTGACTAATGAAAAACTGTTTTTT.

The chain links TRBV30 to TRBJ2-7; D may be TRBD2 (6 bases). Trimming took 3 bases from V and 0 from J, leaving 15 bases between them. The V gene's germline CDR1 is GTSNPN and CDR2 SVGIG (reference sequence). The CDR3 covers 15 residues. The CDR3 sequence is CAWRPLQGLSYEQYF. DNA for the CDR3: TGTGCCTGGAGGCCGCTCCAGGGACTCTCCTACGAGCAGTACTTC.

The J gene is TRBJ1-2, the V gene TRBV27; no clear D gene. From germline, CDR1 is MNHEY and CDR2 SMNVEV (reference sequence). V was clipped by 6 bases and J by 4 bases, with 18 bases between them. The CDR3 totals 15 residues. CDR3: CASRPEPAAAYGYTF. The CDR3 DNA reads TGTGCCAGCAGACCCGAGCCCGCAGCAGCCTATGGCTACACCTTC.

This clone turned up a few times. The chain is built from TRBV13 and TRBJ1-1; 7 bases are a match to TRBD1. Germline trimming cut 5 bases from V and 0 bases from J; bases unmatched to any gene: 15. The length of the CDR3 is 18 residues. Germline V lookup: CDR1 PRHDT, CDR2 FYEKMQ (reference sequence). The CDR3, as DNA: TGTGCCAGCAGCCACTTGGTGGACAGGAGACTCATGAACACTGAAGCTTTCTTT. This codes for CASSHLVDRRLMNTEAFF.

The V call is TRBV29-1, the J call TRBJ1-2; no reliable D call. CDR3 length: 12 amino acids. Per the germline V gene, CDR1 is SQVTM and CDR2 is ANQGSEA. V lost 2 bases to trimming and J lost 7 bases, with 11 bases between them. CDR3 nucleotide sequence: TGCAGCGTTGAATGGTTCGGGAGTGGCTACACCTTC. Encoded protein: CSVEWFGSGYTF.

This chain joins TRBV2 and TRBJ2-3; either TRBD1 or TRBD2 may supply D (5 bases each). Germline values: CDR1 SNHLY, CDR2 FYNNEI. The CDR3 sequence is 13 residues long. The V end was cut by 10 bases, the J end by 2 bases, with 13 bases between. The CDR3 region is CATKRDVTDTQYF. The DNA for the CDR3 is TGTGCCACAAAGAGGGACGTCACAGATACGCAGTATTTT.

The chain combines TRBV5-6 with TRBJ2-7; 7 bases agree with TRBD1. The CDR3 is 13 residues long. CDR1 and CDR2 (germline): SGHDT, YYEEEE. V trimming: 4 bases; J trimming: 3 bases; junction bases outside the gene matches: 4. CDR3 loop: CASSRDSFYEQYF. The CDR3 DNA reads as TGTGCCAGCAGCCGGGACAGCTTCTACGAGCAGTACTTC.

This chain's CDR3 is CASSLRGEAGFFYGYTF. The CDR3 nucleotides are TGTGCCAGCAGCTTGAGGGGCGAAGCGGGGTTCTTCTATGGCTACACCTTC. The chain carries TRBV5-6 and TRBJ1-2; D is perhaps TRBD1 (5 bases). Germline CDR1 reads SGHDT; CDR2 reads YYEEEE. The CDR3 has 17 residues. V shed 1 base and J shed 4 bases, with 20 bases lying between them.

The chain combines TRBV7-8 with TRBJ2-3; D is unresolved. The CDR3 has 14 amino acids. Germline CDR1 reads SGHVS; CDR2 reads FQNEAQ. Trimming removed 1 base from V and 4 bases from J, with 9 bases in between. The CDR3 loop reads CASSLVLISDTQYF. In DNA form, the CDR3 reads TGTGCCAGCAGCTTAGTCCTGATTTCAGATACGCAGTATTTT.

The chain uses TRBV7-3 and TRBJ1-1; perhaps TRBD1 as D (5 bases). The CDR3 is 16 residues long. Trimming cost V 5 bases and J 0 bases, with 16 bases left between them. Germline loops: CDR1 SGHTA, CDR2 FQGTGA. The DNA for the CDR3 is TGTGCCAGCAGCGCGCAGACAGCTACCCTGAACACTGAAGCTTTCTTT. Amino acid sequence: CASSAQTATLNTEAFF.

This chain links TRBV5-1 with TRBJ2-5, with a possible D match to TRBD2 (6 bases). Trimming pared 3 bases from V and 0 bases from J, leaving 18 bases between. This CDR3 is built from 17 residues. Germline CDR1 reads SGHRS; CDR2 reads YFSETQ. As DNA, the CDR3 is TGCGCCAGCAGCTCCAGGACTACTATTGGGTACCAAGAGACCCAGTACTTC. Translation gives CASSSRTTIGYQETQYF.

The chain employs TRBV6-5 and TRBJ2-1; D is perhaps TRBD2 (5 bases). This CDR3 has 16 residues. Germline CDR1 MNHEY, CDR2 SVGAGI. Trimming shortened V by 2 bases and J by 4 bases, and 15 bases separated the two germline ends. CDR3 sequence (DNA): TGTGCCAGCAGTTACCTCAACTCGCCGGGGTACAATGAGCAGTTCTTC. Protein product: CASSYLNSPGYNEQFF.

V gene TRBV29-1 combines with J gene TRBJ1-2, with D perhaps matching TRBD1 (6 bases). The V gene lost 6 bases and the J gene lost 6 bases, with 14 bases spanning the gap. Germline V CDR1 and CDR2: SQVTM, ANQGSEA. This CDR3 has 12 amino acids. In DNA, the CDR3 is TGCAGCGTCCGAGGGGGAGAGGATGGCTACACCTTC. It yields the protein CSVRGGEDGYTF.

The chain links TRBV29-1 to TRBJ2-3, with TRBD1 matching 10 bases. Germline CDR1 and CDR2: SQVTM and ANQGSEA. The trim removed 7 bases at V and 1 base at J, leaving 8 bases unmatched. CDR3 length equals 15 residues. CDR3 region: CSGAGQGIGTDTQYF. The DNA of the CDR3 is TGCAGCGGCGCGGGACAGGGGATTGGCACAGATACGCAGTATTTT.

This clone appeared a few times. The chain links TRBV15 to TRBJ2-5, with D tentatively TRBD2 (6 bases). The germline V gene has CDR1 LNHNV and CDR2 YYDKDF (reference sequence). The V gene lost 1 base and the J gene lost 2 bases, with 8 bases spanning the gap. This CDR3 is 14 amino acids long. The CDR3 here is CATSRVGLQETQYF. In DNA, the CDR3 is TGTGCCACCAGCAGAGTAGGACTACAAGAGACCCAGTACTTC.

This clone was seen only a few times. This rearrangement joins TRBV29-1 to TRBJ1-5; tentatively, D is TRBD1 (6 bases). Germline CDR1 SQVTM, CDR2 ANQGSEA. This CDR3 is built from 13 residues. Deletions cut 3 bases from V and 5 bases from J, with 11 bases between. The CDR3 reads CSVDEGEDQPQHF. For the CDR3, the DNA is TGCAGCGTTGATGAGGGGGAGGATCAGCCCCAGCATTTT. The variable domain in full, completed from reference TRBV29-1 and TRBJ1-5, reads SAVISQKPSRDICQRGTSLTIQCQVDSQVTMMFWYRQQPGQSLTLIATANQGSEATYESGFVIDKFPISRPNLTFSTLTVSNMSPEDSSIYLCSVDEGEDQPQHFGDGTRLSIL.